This passage covers 17 T cell receptor beta chains from one sample sequenced in a study of blood T cell repertoires in COVID-19. Only in-frame clones appear in the TCRdb table, and some are missing; sequencing was by immunoSEQ multiplex PCR. In the table there are roughly 380,000 clones, over 75% of which are singletons. The sequenced sample was PBMCs or T cells enriched from blood (not recorded which). The receptor source for this set is a woman between 25 and 40 years old who had recovered from COVID-19.

The chain uses TRBV28 and TRBJ2-3; D gene unclear. Trimming pared 3 bases from V and 4 bases from J, leaving 14 bases between. From germline, CDR1 is MDHEN and CDR2 SYDVKM. The CDR3 has 15 residues. The CDR3 region has the DNA TGTGCCAGCAGTTTTTCACTTGCTCGCGCAGATACGCAGTATTTT. Translating it yields CASSFSLARADTQYF. Variable domain in full (rest from reference TRBV28 and TRBJ2-3): DVKVTQSSRYLVKRTGEKVFLECVQDMDHENMFWYRQDPGLGLRLIYFSYDVKMKEKGDIPEGYSVSREKKERFSLILESASTNQTSMYLCASSFSLARADTQYFGPGTRLTVL.

The J gene is TRBJ1-6, the V gene TRBV4-1; D possibly corresponds to TRBD1 (5 bases). Germline-derived CDR1 and CDR2 are MGHRA and YSYEKL. Trimming cost V 1 base and J 10 bases, with 14 bases left between them. This CDR3 is 15 amino acids long. Here the CDR3 reads CASSQVLGQGSPLHF. The CDR3 coding sequence is TGCGCCAGCAGCCAAGTCTTGGGGCAAGGGTCACCCCTCCACTTT.

V and J are TRBV5-4 and TRBJ1-2; maybe TRBD1 (5 bases). This CDR3 is 15 amino acids long. Trimming left V 3 bases short and J 4 bases short, with 16 bases between. Germline V gene sequence: CDR1 SGHNT, CDR2 YYREEE (reference sequence). The DNA of the CDR3 is TGTGCCAGCAGCTCTGAAGGGGTTCCGTCCTATGGCTACACCTTC. This sequence encodes CASSSEGVPSYGYTF.

This clone came up once. This chain joins TRBV27 and TRBJ2-5, with 13 positions matching TRBD2. The CDR3 consists of 17 residues. Germline lookup yields CDR1 MNHEY and CDR2 SMNVEV (reference sequence). The V gene end was trimmed by 6 bases and the J gene end by 2 bases; junction bases not matched to a gene: 9. The CDR3 loop is CASSRLAGGVEQETQYF. DNA for the CDR3: TGTGCCAGCAGCAGACTAGCGGGAGGCGTAGAGCAAGAGACCCAGTACTTC.

This chain uses TRBV19 with TRBJ2-3; D is unresolved. CDR3 length: 15 residues. V was cut by 6 bases and J by 1 base, with 14 bases left in between. The V gene's germline CDR1 is LNHDA and CDR2 SQIVND (reference sequence). The CDR3 is CASREQYDRTDTQYF. CDR3 sequence (DNA): TGTGCCAGTAGAGAACAGTATGACCGCACAGATACGCAGTATTTT.

V is TRBV7-2 and J is TRBJ1-1; TRBD1 matches 7 bases. This CDR3 is 14 amino acids long. V gave up 8 bases and J gave up 6 bases; unmatched junction bases: 12. Germline assignment: CDR1 SGHTA and CDR2 FQGNSA. CDR3 residues: CASDPRQGMSEAFF. In DNA form, the CDR3 reads TGTGCCAGCGACCCGCGACAGGGTATGTCTGAAGCTTTCTTT. The variable domain in full, with the rest retrieved from reference TRBV7-2 and TRBJ1-1, is GAGVSQSPSNKVTEKGKDVELRCDPISGHTALYWYRQSLGQGLEFLIYFQGNSAPDKSGLPSDRFSAERTGGSVSTLTIQRTQQEDSAVYLCASDPRQGMSEAFFGQGTRLTVV.

The J gene is TRBJ2-2, the V gene TRBV4-1; D possibly corresponds to TRBD1 (6 bases). CDR1 is MGHRA and CDR2 is YSYEKL in the germline V gene. V lost 5 bases and J 6 bases, leaving 13 bases between the germline ends. The CDR3 has 14 amino acids. CDR3 in amino acids: CASSIDTGPGELFF. Here the CDR3 DNA reads TGCGCCAGCAGCATCGATACAGGGCCCGGGGAGCTGTTTTTT.

The chain is built from TRBV19 and TRBJ2-7; 7 bases align to TRBD2. This CDR3 comprises 15 residues. Trimming at V came to 4 bases and at J to 2 bases, leaving 8 bases not matched to a gene. The germline V gene encodes CDR1 LNHDA and CDR2 SQIVND (reference sequence). The CDR3 bases are TGTGCCAGTAGTACCCTGGAGGCGGGGGCCTACGAGCAGTACTTC. As protein: CASSTLEAGAYEQYF.

This chain connects TRBV28 to TRBJ1-1, with TRBD1 identical over 10 bases. V gave up 6 bases and J gave up 3 bases; unmatched junction bases: 7. The CDR3 runs to 15 residues. Per germline, CDR1 MDHEN and CDR2 SYDVKM. The CDR3 region has the DNA TGTGCCAGCAGCCTTGTTGGGACAGGGGACACTGAAGCTTTCTTT. It codes for CASSLVGTGDTEAFF.

This clone came up once. Written as DNA, the CDR3 is TGTGCCAGCTCACAGGGGGCAGGTAACACTGAAGCTTTCTTT. It specifies CASSQGAGNTEAFF. This rearrangement joins TRBV18 to TRBJ1-1; 7 positions match TRBD1. V gave up 4 bases and J gave up 2 bases; unmatched junction bases: 4. CDR3 length: 14 residues. CDR1 is KGHSH, CDR2 LQKENI, per germline.

The V and J genes are TRBV19 and TRBJ1-2; D is ambiguous. Deletions cut 5 bases from V and 7 bases from J, with 14 bases between. This CDR3 comprises 13 residues. CDR1 LNHDA and CDR2 SQIVND come from the germline V gene (reference sequence). CDR3 nucleotide sequence: TGTGCCAGTAGTTCGGTCGACGCGGTTGGCTACACCTTC. This translates into CASSSVDAVGYTF.

V and J are TRBV4-1 and TRBJ2-5; the D gene is possibly TRBD1 (6 bases). The CDR3 is made up of 13 amino acids. The V and J ends lost 4 bases and 2 bases respectively, with 8 bases between them. Germline values: CDR1 MGHRA, CDR2 YSYEKL. The CDR3 sequence is CASSLDSQETQYF. The CDR3 bases are TGCGCCAGCAGCCTGGACAGTCAAGAGACCCAGTACTTC.

The chain is built from TRBV7-9 and TRBJ2-7, with TRBD1 as a possible D gene (5 bases). CDR1 SEHNR and CDR2 FQNEAQ come from the germline V gene (reference sequence). V gave up 5 bases and J gave up 0 bases, with 20 bases separating them. CDR3 length: 17 amino acids. CDR3 coding DNA: TGTGCCAGCAGCAGCTCGCAGGGCCCCAGGAGCTCCTACGAGCAGTACTTC. It specifies CASSSSQGPRSSYEQYF. Using reference TRBV7-9 and TRBJ2-7 for the parts outside the CDR3, the full variable domain is DTGVSQNPRHKITKRGQNVTFRCDPISEHNRLYWYRQTLGQGPEFLTYFQNEAQLEKSRLLSDRFSAERPKGSFSTLEIQRTEQGDSAMYLCASSSSQGPRSSYEQYFGPGTRLTVT.

This sequence joins TRBV5-4 and TRBJ2-7; weak D call: TRBD2 (6 bases). Germline V lookup: CDR1 SGHNT, CDR2 YYREEE (reference sequence). V lost 4 bases to trimming and J lost 0 bases, with 17 bases between them. CDR3 length: 16 residues. DNA of the CDR3: TGTGCCAGCAGCGGGGGGACTCCTCCTTCCTCCTACGAGCAGTACTTC. It translates to CASSGGTPPSSYEQYF.

The V call is TRBV7-2, the J call TRBJ2-5; 7 bases are shared with TRBD1. CDR3 length: 15 residues. Germline V gene sequence: CDR1 SGHTA, CDR2 FQGNSA. With V trimmed by 1 base and J by 5 bases, 7 bases remained unmatched. In DNA form, the CDR3 reads TGTGCCAGCAGCTTAGGGCCGGCGACAGGGGAGACCCAGTACTTC. Protein product: CASSLGPATGETQYF.

The V gene is TRBV4-1, the J gene TRBJ2-3; no clear D. CDR3 length: 14 amino acids. V was clipped by 0 bases and J by 1 base, with 5 bases between them. CDR1 and CDR2 from the germline V gene are MGHRA and YSYEKL. The CDR3 nucleotides are TGCGCCAGCAGCCAAGATCCGGGCACAGATACGCAGTATTTT. It specifies CASSQDPGTDTQYF.

This rearrangement joins TRBV27 to TRBJ1-1; 7 positions match TRBD1. The CDR3 is made up of 16 amino acids. J was trimmed by 5 bases and V by 5 bases; bases with no gene match: 14. Germline lookup yields CDR1 MNHEY and CDR2 SMNVEV (reference sequence). CDR3 nucleotide sequence: TGTGCCAGCAGTCCCCGTTGGGGCAGGGGGTTGACTGAAGCTTTCTTT. Translated, it gives CASSPRWGRGLTEAFF.